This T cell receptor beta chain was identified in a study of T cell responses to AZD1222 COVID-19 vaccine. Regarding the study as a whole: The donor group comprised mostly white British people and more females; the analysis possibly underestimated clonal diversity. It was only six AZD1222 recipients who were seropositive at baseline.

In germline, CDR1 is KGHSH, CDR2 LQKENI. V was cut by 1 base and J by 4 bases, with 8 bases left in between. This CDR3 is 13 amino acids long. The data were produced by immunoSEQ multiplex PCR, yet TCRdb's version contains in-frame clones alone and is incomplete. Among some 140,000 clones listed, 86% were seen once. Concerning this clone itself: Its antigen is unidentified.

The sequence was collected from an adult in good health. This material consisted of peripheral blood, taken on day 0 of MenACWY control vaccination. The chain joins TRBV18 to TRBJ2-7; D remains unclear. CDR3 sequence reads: CASSPQGPYEQYV. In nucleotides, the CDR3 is TGTGCCAGCTCACCACAAGGCCCTTACGAGCAGTACGTC.